This is a list of T cell receptor beta chains from one sample in a study of blood T cell repertoires in COVID-19. The repertoire was sequenced with immunoSEQ multiplex PCR; TCRdb's copy has only in-frame clones and lacks some. The table shows roughly 130,000 clones, with roughly four fifths occurring only once. The sequenced sample consisted of peripheral blood. Every receptor here comes from a woman in her sixties with acute or convalescent COVID-19. Each CDR3 is given with its conserved first and last residue. The D gene is left open where the match is weak. Clone size is not always given. Where it is, it says once, few, many or a class for expanded clones.

>-|-|TRBV28|TRBJ1-5
TGTGCCAGCAGTATCTATGGGGCCGTAGGTCAGCCCCAGCATTTT
CASSIYGAVGQPQHF
>-|-|TRBV19|TRBJ1-5
TGTGCCAGTAGTACCGGGACAACCATTTTACAGCCCCAGCATTTT
CASSTGTTILQPQHF
>-|TRBD1|TRBV6-5|TRBJ1-3
TGTGCCAGCAGTCCGGGACAGGGGACCGGAAACACCATATATTTT
CASSPGQGTGNTIYF
>-|TRBD1|TRBV6-2/TRBV6-3|TRBJ1-2
TGTGCCAGCAGCAGGGGGCTTACGGGGGCGTTAGGAAACTATGGCTACACCTTC
CASSRGLTGALGNYGYTF
>-|TRBD1|TRBV18|TRBJ2-7
TGTGCCAGCTCACGTCGACAGGGGGCAAACGAGCAGTACTTC
CASSRRQGANEQYF
>-|-|TRBV12-5|TRBJ1-1
TGTGCTAGTGGTTTGGTACGTGGCAGTGAAGCTTTCTTT
CASGLVRGSEAFF
>-|TRBD1|TRBV19|TRBJ1-1
TGTGCCAGTAGGGCCAGGGGGCCCGTCACTGAAGCTTTCTTT
CASRARGPVTEAFF
>-|-|TRBV2|TRBJ1-2
TGTGCCAGCAGCGACAGCTATGGCTACACCTTC
CASSDSYGYTF
>-|TRBD1|TRBV5-8|TRBJ2-3
TGTGCCAGCAGCGACGGGACAGACGACACAGATACGCAGTATTTT
CASSDGTDDTDTQYF
>-|-|TRBV14|TRBJ1-1
TGTGCCAGCAGCCCACTAAAGACAGGTGGGAACACTGAAGCTTTCTTT
CASSPLKTGGNTEAFF
>-|-|TRBV5-8|TRBJ1-5
TGTGCCAGCAGCTTGTTACAGGGTTATCAGCCCCAGCATTTT
CASSLLQGYQPQHF
>-|TRBD1|TRBV2|TRBJ1-2
TGTGCCAGCAGTGTGGGCGTCCCAGTGGGACAGCGATCCCCCGATGGCTACACCTTC
CASSVGVPVGQRSPDGYTF
>few|TRBD1|TRBV6-1|TRBJ1-1
TGTGCCAGCAGTGATTTGGGACAGCGGAACACTGAAGCTTTCTTT
CASSDLGQRNTEAFF
>-|-|TRBV7-3|TRBJ2-1
TGTGCCAGCAGCCCCACCGGGAGTCAGCAGTTCTTC
CASSPTGSQQFF
>once|-|TRBV3-1/TRBV3-2|TRBJ1-2
TGTGCCAGCAGCCGCGAGGGGCGGGGGTATGGCTACACCTTC
CASSREGRGYGYTF
>-|-|TRBV11-1|TRBJ2-2
TGTGCCAGCAGCTTTCCCTCCACCGGGGAGCTGTTTTTT
CASSFPSTGELFF
>-|-|TRBV24-1|TRBJ2-7
TGTGCCACCAGTGATCTCCACAGGGTTTACGAGCAGTACTTC
CATSDLHRVYEQYF